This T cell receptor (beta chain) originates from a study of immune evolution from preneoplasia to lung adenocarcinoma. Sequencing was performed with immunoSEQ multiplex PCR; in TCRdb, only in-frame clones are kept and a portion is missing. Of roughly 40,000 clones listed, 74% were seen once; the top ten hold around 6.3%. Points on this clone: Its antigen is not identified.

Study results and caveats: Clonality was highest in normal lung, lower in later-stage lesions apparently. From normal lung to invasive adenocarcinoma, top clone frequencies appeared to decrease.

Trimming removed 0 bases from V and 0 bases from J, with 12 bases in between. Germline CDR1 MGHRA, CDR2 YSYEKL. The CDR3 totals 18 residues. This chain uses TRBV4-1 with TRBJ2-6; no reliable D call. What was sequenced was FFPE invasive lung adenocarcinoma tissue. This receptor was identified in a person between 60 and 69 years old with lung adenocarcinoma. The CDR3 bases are TGCGCCAGCAGCCAAGAAGGCGGTTACCCCTCTGGGGCCAACGTCCTGACTTTC. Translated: CASSQEGGYPSGANVLTF.